This T cell receptor (beta chain) was recorded in a study of blood T cell repertoires in COVID-19. Turning to the study itself: Spain, Italy and the United States supplied samples that represented acute and convalescent COVID-19. The cDNA or gDNA used as material had been derived from T cells, B-cell-depleted T cells, or PBMCs.

Assay used: immunoSEQ multiplex PCR; TCRdb lists only in-frame clones, some missing. The sample includes almost 300,000 clones, roughly 91% of them seen just once. Germline lookup yields CDR1 MNHEY and CDR2 SMNVEV (reference sequence). The CDR3 is 10 amino acids. Trimming stripped 8 bases from V and 8 bases from J, with 8 bases between. The chain joins TRBV27 to TRBJ2-3; TRBD2 is a possible D gene (5 bases). This TCR was sampled from a woman in her 30s with COVID-19, enrolled during active disease. The source material was peripheral blood. CDR3: CASGGGTQYF. For the CDR3, the DNA is TGTGCCAGCGGTGGAGGTACGCAGTATTTT.